These 10 T cell receptor beta chains share one sample of origin, sequenced in a study of shared clonotypes between healthy human individuals. Assay used: immunoSEQ multiplex PCR; TCRdb lists only in-frame clones, some missing. Counted here are more than 500,000 clones, roughly 95% occurring once; the ten biggest clones make up approximately 0.067%. The sequenced sample consisted of naive CD4+ T cells sorted from blood. Subset in this sample: CD45RA+ positively selected. Receptors originate from a woman between 25 and 40 years old in good health.

The chain carries TRBV10-3 and TRBJ2-7; D is unclear. Germline-derived CDR1 and CDR2 are ENHRY and SYGVKD. The CDR3 covers 11 residues. Trimming shortened V by 7 bases and J by 4 bases, and 8 bases separated the two germline ends. The CDR3 here is CAIKTKYEQYF. As DNA, the CDR3 is TGTGCCATCAAGACGAAGTACGAGCAGTACTTC.

V and J are TRBV6-1 and TRBJ2-1; 8 nucleotides line up with TRBD2. Trimming cost V 1 base and J 2 bases; bases outside gene matches: 7. Germline V gene sequence: CDR1 MNHNS, CDR2 SASEGT. The CDR3 runs 17 residues. The CDR3 reads CASSEEWWTSPYNEQFF. The CDR3 DNA reads TGTGCCAGCAGTGAAGAGTGGTGGACTAGCCCCTACAATGAGCAGTTCTTC.

CDR3 coding DNA: TGTGCCAGCAGCTTAGCATCTAGCGGACAAGCGAACACCGGGGAGCTGTTTTTT. Translating it yields CASSLASSGQANTGELFF. The rearrangement uses TRBV7-9 and TRBJ2-2; 7 bases fit TRBD2. The CDR3 totals 18 residues. V was clipped by 0 bases and J by 0 bases; unmatched bases: 7. Germline loops: CDR1 SEHNR, CDR2 FQNEAQ (reference sequence).

V gene TRBV11-2 combines with J gene TRBJ2-7; 9 nucleotides align to TRBD2. CDR1 is SGHAT and CDR2 is FQNNGV in the germline V gene. J gave up 6 bases and V 2 bases, and 5 bases lay outside the gene matches. This CDR3 has 14 amino acids. Here the CDR3 reads CASSLLAGVGEQYF. For the CDR3, the DNA is TGTGCCAGCAGCTTATTAGCGGGAGTGGGCGAGCAGTACTTC.

The rearrangement links TRBV19 to TRBJ1-3; no definite D call. CDR3 size: 16 residues. CDR1 is LNHDA, CDR2 SQIVND, per germline (reference sequence). The V and J ends lost 5 bases and 3 bases respectively, with 17 bases between them. CDR3 DNA: TGTGCCAGTAGTCTTTCTACATCCTCTCGTGGAAACACCATATATTTT. Its translation is CASSLSTSSRGNTIYF.

V gene TRBV27 combines with J gene TRBJ1-5; perhaps TRBD1 as D (5 bases). V was shortened by 4 bases and J by 1 base, with 11 bases between the two germline ends. CDR1 is MNHEY and CDR2 is SMNVEV in the germline V gene (reference sequence). The CDR3 extends over 15 amino acids. CDR3: CASSSAGISNQPQHF. CDR3 bases: TGTGCCAGCAGTTCTGCAGGGATAAGCAATCAGCCCCAGCATTTT.

V usage is TRBV9 and J usage is TRBJ1-3, with D unclear. The CDR3 extends over 13 amino acids. CDR1 is SGDLS and CDR2 is YYNGEE in the germline V gene. V lost 3 bases and J 0 bases, leaving 4 bases between the germline ends. The CDR3 DNA sequence: TGTGCCAGCAGCGGTAACTCTGGAAACACCATATATTTT. This sequence encodes CASSGNSGNTIYF.

The count of this clone is one. Other DNA sequences in this sample translate to the same CDR3. This chain links TRBV5-1 with TRBJ1-5; D unresolved. The CDR3 runs 13 residues. V was shortened by 0 bases and J by 5 bases, with 6 bases between the two germline ends. Germline lookup yields CDR1 SGHRS and CDR2 YFSETQ. This chain's CDR3 is CASSLGGDQPQHF. The CDR3 coding sequence is TGCGCCAGCAGCTTGGGCGGGGATCAGCCCCAGCATTTT.

The J gene is TRBJ1-2, the V gene TRBV5-1, with no clear D. Germline-derived CDR1 and CDR2 are SGHRS and YFSETQ. Trimming stripped 0 bases from V and 2 bases from J, with 14 bases between. The CDR3 spans 16 residues. The DNA of the CDR3 is TGCGCCAGCAGCTTGGCCGGGGAGATTAGGAACTATGGCTACACCTTC. Its protein is CASSLAGEIRNYGYTF.

Only one count was recorded for this clone. This sequence joins TRBV6-5 and TRBJ2-5, with a tentative D call TRBD1 (6 bases). Germline V gene sequence: CDR1 MNHEY, CDR2 SVGAGI. The CDR3 is 14 residues long. V lost 0 bases, J lost 5 bases, and 10 bases lay in between. CDR3 DNA sequence: TGTGCCAGCAGTTACTCGCAGGGGCCGGAGACCCAGTACTTC. Its protein is CASSYSQGPETQYF.